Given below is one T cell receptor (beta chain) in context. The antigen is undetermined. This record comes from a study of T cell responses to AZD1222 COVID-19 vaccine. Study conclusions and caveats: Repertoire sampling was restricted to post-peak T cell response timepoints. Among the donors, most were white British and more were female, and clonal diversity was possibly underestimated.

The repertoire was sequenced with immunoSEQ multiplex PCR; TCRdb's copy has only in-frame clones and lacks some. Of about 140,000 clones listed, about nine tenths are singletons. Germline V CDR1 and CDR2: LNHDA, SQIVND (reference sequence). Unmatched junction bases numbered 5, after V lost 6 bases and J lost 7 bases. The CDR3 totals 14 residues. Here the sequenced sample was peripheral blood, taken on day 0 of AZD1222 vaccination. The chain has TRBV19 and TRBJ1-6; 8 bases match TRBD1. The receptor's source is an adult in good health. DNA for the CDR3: TGTGCCAGTAGGAGGACAGGGCTAAATTCACCCCTCCACTTT. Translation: CASRRTGLNSPLHF.